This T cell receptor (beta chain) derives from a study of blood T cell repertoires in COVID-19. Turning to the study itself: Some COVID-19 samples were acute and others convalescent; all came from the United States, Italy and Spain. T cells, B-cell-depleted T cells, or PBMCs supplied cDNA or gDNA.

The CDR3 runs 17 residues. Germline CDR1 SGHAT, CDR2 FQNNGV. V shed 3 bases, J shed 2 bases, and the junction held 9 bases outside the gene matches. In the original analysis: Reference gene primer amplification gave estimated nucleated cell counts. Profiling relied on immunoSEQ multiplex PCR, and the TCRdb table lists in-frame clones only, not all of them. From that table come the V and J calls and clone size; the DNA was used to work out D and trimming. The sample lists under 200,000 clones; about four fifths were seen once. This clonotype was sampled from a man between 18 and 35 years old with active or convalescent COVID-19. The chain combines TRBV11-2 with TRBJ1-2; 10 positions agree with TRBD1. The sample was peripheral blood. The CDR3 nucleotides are TGTGCCAGCAGCTTCGGGGACAGGGGATGGTCGAACTATGGCTACACCTTC. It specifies CASSFGDRGWSNYGYTF.